One and the same sample provided the 10 T cell receptor beta chains below, sequenced in a study of early T cells in non-severe SARS-CoV-2 infection. TCRdb redid the calling of the 5' RACE reads with MiXCR, one entry per CDR3 protein. In the table there are around 83,000 distinct CDR3 sequences, about 10% of which are singletons. Sequencing was performed on whole blood, taken at baseline. These receptors were collected from an adult who was a healthcare worker with PCR-confirmed SARS-CoV-2 infection or an uninfected control (not recorded which).

This sequence joins TRBV20-1 and TRBJ1-5; a weak D match, TRBD1 (5 bases). The CDR3 loop spans 13 amino acids. The germline CDR1 and CDR2 sequences are DFQATT and SNEGSKA (reference sequence). Trimming took off 3 bases at V and 6 bases at J, with 12 bases between the two ends. The CDR3 sequence: CSASGDSSQPQHF. The CDR3 DNA is TGCAGTGCTAGCGGGGACTCCTCTCAGCCCCAGCATTTT.

The table lists this clonotype with a few counts. This chain joins TRBV4-1 and TRBJ2-7; 7 bases align to TRBD1. Germline CDR1 MGHRA, CDR2 YSYEKL. The CDR3 runs 13 residues. With V trimmed by 6 bases and J by 3 bases, 5 bases remained unmatched. The CDR3 DNA follows: TGCGCCAGCAGTCCCGGGACAGACTACGAGCAGTACTTC. Translating it yields CASSPGTDYEQYF.

This clonotype was seen at least ten times. The V gene is TRBV5-1, the J gene TRBJ2-5, with D possibly being TRBD1 (6 bases). The CDR3 is 17 residues long. Germline V gene data show CDR1 as SGHRS and CDR2 as YFSETQ. V dropped 3 bases and J dropped 3 bases, with 21 bases sitting between them. CDR3 DNA sequence: TGCGCCAGCAGCTCTAATCCTGACACAGGGCGAAAAGAGACCCAGTACTTC. Amino acid sequence: CASSSNPDTGRKETQYF.

Here the CDR3 DNA reads TGTGCCAGCAGTGAAGTCACAGATGGGGCCAACGTCCTGACTTTC. Protein sequence: CASSEVTDGANVLTF. The chain joins TRBV6-1 to TRBJ2-6; D gene uncertain. Germline lookup yields CDR1 MNHNS and CDR2 SASEGT. V lost 1 base, J lost 3 bases, and 7 bases lay in between. The CDR3 has 15 amino acids.

This chain connects TRBV24-1 to TRBJ2-5, with D possibly matching TRBD2 (5 bases). CDR3 length equals 13 residues. From germline, CDR1 is KGHDR and CDR2 SFDVKD. Trimming took off 6 bases at V and 2 bases at J, with 9 bases between the two ends. The CDR3 reads CATSRGTQETQYF. DNA of the CDR3: TGTGCCACCAGTCGGGGAACTCAAGAGACCCAGTACTTC.

This clonotype was found a few times. The chain employs TRBV7-2 and TRBJ2-7; the D is unclear. V was clipped by 1 base and J by 0 bases, with 7 bases between them. Germline assignment: CDR1 SGHTA and CDR2 FQGNSA. This CDR3 has 14 amino acids. This CDR3 reads CASSLVPNSYEQYF. The CDR3 bases are TGTGCCAGCAGCTTAGTTCCTAACTCCTACGAGCAGTACTTC.

The chain links TRBV6-4 to TRBJ2-2, with TRBD1 identical over 7 bases. Germline CDR1 and CDR2: MRHNA and SNTAGT. This CDR3 region has 15 residues. The ends lost 5 bases at V and 5 bases at J; junction bases unmatched: 8. The CDR3 here is CASSLTGFDTGELFF. The DNA of the CDR3 is TGTGCCAGCAGTTTGACAGGGTTCGATACCGGGGAGCTGTTTTTT.

This clonotype was seen more than once but under ten times. The genes are TRBV28 and TRBJ1-2; the match to TRBD1 covers 8 bases. Trimming cost V 2 bases and J 7 bases; bases outside gene matches: 3. The CDR3 runs to 13 residues. Per the germline V gene, CDR1 is MDHEN and CDR2 is SYDVKM. CDR3 protein: CASSLEGTGGYTF. The CDR3 DNA reads TGTGCCAGCAGTTTAGAGGGGACAGGTGGCTACACCTTC.

This clonotype appeared a few times. This chain uses TRBV18 with TRBJ1-1; D gene uncertain. Trimming left V 0 bases short and J 2 bases short, with 1 base between. The CDR3 runs to 12 residues. Germline-derived CDR1 and CDR2 are KGHSH and LQKENI. The CDR3 bases are TGTGCCAGCTCACCACCAAACACTGAAGCTTTCTTT. Amino acid sequence: CASSPPNTEAFF.

The rearrangement uses TRBV12-3 or TRBV12-4 and TRBJ2-7, with TRBD1 matching 7 bases. V lost 5 bases to trimming and J lost 3 bases; unmatched junction nucleotides: 1. The CDR3 is 12 amino acids. CDR3: CASSRQGYEQYF. The CDR3 nucleotides read TGTGCCAGCAGTCGACAGGGCTACGAGCAGTACTTC.